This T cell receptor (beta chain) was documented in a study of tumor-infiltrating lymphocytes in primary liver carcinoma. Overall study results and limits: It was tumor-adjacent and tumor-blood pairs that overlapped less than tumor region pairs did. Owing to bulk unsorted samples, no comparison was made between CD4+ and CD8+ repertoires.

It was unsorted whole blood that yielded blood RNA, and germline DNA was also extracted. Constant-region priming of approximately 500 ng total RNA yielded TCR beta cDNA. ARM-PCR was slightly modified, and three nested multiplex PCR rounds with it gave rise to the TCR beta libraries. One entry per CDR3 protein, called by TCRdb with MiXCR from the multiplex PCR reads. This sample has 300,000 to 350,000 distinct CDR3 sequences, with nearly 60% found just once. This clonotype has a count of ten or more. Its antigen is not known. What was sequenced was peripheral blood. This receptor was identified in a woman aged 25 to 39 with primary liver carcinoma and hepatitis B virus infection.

The CDR3 protein is CASSYGTGMNTEAFF. DNA for the CDR3: TGTGCCAGCAGTTACGGGACAGGAATGAACACTGAAGCTTTCTTT. The chain couples TRBV6-5 to TRBJ1-1, with 8 positions matching TRBD1. CDR1 and CDR2 (germline): MNHEY, SVGAGI. CDR3 length equals 15 residues. Trimming cost V 2 bases and J 0 bases; bases outside gene matches: 2.